The next 32 T cell receptor beta chains were all read from a single sample in a study of CD8+ T cells in alopecia areata. RNA extraction was followed by reverse transcription into cDNA, which acted as the sequencing template. Libraries were prepared by immunoSEQ multiplex PCR; TCRdb keeps only in-frame clonotypes and omits some of them. The sample records some 130,000 clones, 49% being singletons. The material sequenced was CD8+ T cells sorted from blood, taken at week 0. The source of these receptors is a human donor with alopecia areata.

The chain carries TRBV29-1 and TRBJ2-7; TRBD1 agrees at 8 bases. The ends lost 7 bases at V and 6 bases at J; junction bases unmatched: 5. CDR3 length: 11 amino acids. Germline V gene lookup returns CDR1 SQVTM and CDR2 ANQGSEA. CDR3 sequence: CSGTGSGEQYF. DNA of the CDR3: TGCAGCGGGACAGGGAGTGGCGAGCAGTACTTC.

This clone was seen a single time. V gene TRBV11-2 combines with J gene TRBJ1-5; weak D call: TRBD1 (6 bases). V lost 3 bases to trimming and J lost 11 bases, with 17 bases between them. This CDR3 is built from 14 residues. Germline lookup yields CDR1 SGHAT and CDR2 FQNNGV. For the CDR3, the DNA is TGTGCCAGCAGCTTCACGCGGACAGACCCAGCCCAGCATTTT. As protein: CASSFTRTDPAQHF. Full variable domain (remainder filled in from reference TRBV11-2 and TRBJ1-5): EAGVAQSPRYKIIEKRQSVAFWCNPISGHATLYWYQQILGQGPKLLIQFQNNGVVDDSQLPKDRFSAERLKGVDSTLKIQPAKLEDSAVYLCASSFTRTDPAQHFGDGTRLSIL.

The CDR3 here is CAVLQGTGHWGEQYF. The CDR3 region has the DNA TGTGCCGTCCTCCAGGGGACAGGGCATTGGGGCGAGCAGTACTTC. The chain uses TRBV7-9 and TRBJ2-7, with 9 bases lining up with TRBD1. This CDR3 is 15 amino acids long. The germline V gene encodes CDR1 SEHNR and CDR2 FQNEAQ (reference sequence). V was clipped by 11 bases and J by 6 bases; unmatched bases: 17.

In its sample, this clone was seen a few times. This chain uses TRBV6-4 with TRBJ1-1; D gene ambiguous. Germline V lookup: CDR1 MRHNA, CDR2 SNTAGT. The CDR3 extends over 13 amino acids. The V end lost 0 bases, the J end lost 8 bases, and 10 bases lay between the germline ends. In DNA form, the CDR3 reads TGTGCCAGCAGTGACTCGACTTCAGGAGAAGCTTTCTTT. This codes for CASSDSTSGEAFF.

The gene calls are TRBV10-3 and TRBJ1-2; D ambiguous. The CDR3 spans 14 residues. The V end was cut by 2 bases, the J end by 3 bases, with 10 bases between. The germline V gene has CDR1 ENHRY and CDR2 SYGVKD. CDR3 loop: CAISEGSGDYGYTF. For the CDR3, the DNA is TGTGCCATCAGTGAGGGCAGCGGGGACTATGGCTACACCTTC.

The table lists this clone with many counts. The V call is TRBV7-8, the J call TRBJ1-2; D possibly corresponds to TRBD1 (5 bases). The CDR3 has 14 amino acids. V lost 1 base and J lost 8, with 14 bases in between. Per germline, CDR1 SGHVS and CDR2 FQNEAQ. Here the CDR3 DNA reads TGTGCCAGCAGCTTAGGGGCAGGGAAAGGAGGCTACACCTTC. This codes for CASSLGAGKGGYTF. The full variable domain, completed using reference TRBV7-8 and TRBJ1-2, is GAGVSQSPRYKVAKRGQDVALRCDPISGHVSLFWYQQALGQGPEFLTYFQNEAQLDKSGLPSDRFFAERPEGSVSTLKIQRTQQEDSAVYLCASSLGAGKGGYTFGSGTRLTVV.

This clone was counted a few times. The J gene is TRBJ1-1, the V gene TRBV7-3; no reliable D call. CDR1 is SGHTA and CDR2 is FQGTGA in the germline V gene. Trimming removed 5 bases at V and 3 bases at J, with 10 bases between. This CDR3 has 13 amino acids. The CDR3 loop reads CASSLEEDTEAFF. Written as DNA, the CDR3 is TGTGCCAGCAGCCTTGAGGAGGACACTGAAGCTTTCTTT.

This clone was counted between two and nine times. The CDR3 nucleotides are TGTGCCAGCAGCGCGGGGGGCAACTACAATGAGCAGTTCTTC. It codes for CASSAGGNYNEQFF. This chain links TRBV9 with TRBJ2-1; maybe TRBD2 (7 bases). The CDR3 has 14 residues. V was cut by 3 bases and J by 3 bases, with 10 bases left in between. Per the germline V gene, CDR1 is SGDLS and CDR2 is YYNGEE.

The V gene is TRBV30, the J gene TRBJ2-7; D ambiguous. The CDR3 consists of 11 residues. With 2 bases removed from V and 7 bases from J, the gap between germline ends came to 9 bases. Germline loops: CDR1 GTSNPN, CDR2 SVGIG (reference sequence). CDR3 nucleotide sequence: TGTGCCTGGAGTCCACGGACGGAGCAGTACTTC. Amino acids: CAWSPRTEQYF.

The chain recombines TRBV6-5 with TRBJ2-5; TRBD2 matches at 9 bases. V trimming: 0 bases; J trimming: 5 bases; junction bases outside the gene matches: 7. The CDR3 runs to 16 residues. Germline loops: CDR1 MNHEY, CDR2 SVGAGI. CDR3 sequence: CASSYSRGGAEETQYF. CDR3 nucleotide sequence: TGTGCCAGCAGTTACTCGCGCGGGGGGGCGGAGGAGACCCAGTACTTC.

This clone was observed a handful of times. The gene calls are TRBV30 and TRBJ1-1; possibly TRBD1 for D (5 bases). Trimming shortened V by 3 bases and J by 8 bases, and 13 bases separated the two germline ends. This CDR3 spans 12 amino acids. CDR1 and CDR2 (germline): GTSNPN, SVGIG (reference sequence). CDR3 coding DNA: TGTGCCTGGAGGTACGGGGGGACCGAAGCTTTCTTT. This translates into CAWRYGGTEAFF.

V is TRBV23-1 and J is TRBJ1-5; D uncertain. TRBV23-1 is assigned to the ORF class and has an uncertain function. This CDR3 contains 12 residues. Trimming shortened V by 4 bases and J by 6 bases, and 7 bases separated the two germline ends. CDR3 sequence (DNA): TGCGCCAGCAGTCCTGTGTGTCAGCCCCAGCATTTT. It encodes CASSPVCQPQHF.

The chain links TRBV16 to TRBJ1-1; TRBD1 agrees at 9 bases. CDR3 size: 14 residues. J was trimmed by 4 bases and V by 4 bases; bases with no gene match: 4. Looked up from germline, CDR1 is KGHSY and CDR2 is FQNENV. CDR3 amino acids: CASSRGTGPTEAFF. CDR3 sequence (DNA): TGTGCCAGCAGCCGGGGGACAGGGCCCACTGAAGCTTTCTTT. The full variable domain, rest sourced from reference TRBV16 and TRBJ1-1, is GEEVAQTPKHLVRGEGQKAKLYCAPIKGHSYVFWYQQVLKNEFKFLISFQNENVFDETGMPKERFSAKCLPNSPCSLEIQATKLEDSAVYFCASSRGTGPTEAFFGQGTRLTVV.

The rearrangement uses TRBV9 and TRBJ1-2, with a tentative D call TRBD1 (5 bases). Per germline, CDR1 SGDLS and CDR2 YYNGEE. V lost 0 bases and J 3 bases, leaving 9 bases between the germline ends. The CDR3 length is 14 residues. CDR3 sequence: CASSVGGTDYGYTF. As DNA, the CDR3 is TGTGCCAGCAGCGTAGGGGGGACGGACTATGGCTACACCTTC.

In this sample, this clone turned up a few times. In nucleotides, the CDR3 is TGTGCCAGCAGCCTCACCTTTATGGACAGGGAGGATCGTTCTGAAAAACTGTTTTTT. It is translated as CASSLTFMDREDRSEKLFF. The rearrangement links TRBV7-6 to TRBJ1-4; 8 bases are shared with TRBD1. With V trimmed by 5 bases and J by 7 bases, 21 bases remained unmatched. CDR1 is SGHVS, CDR2 FNYEAQ, per germline. This CDR3 has 19 amino acids.

This clone was detected only a few times. The chain uses TRBV7-9 and TRBJ2-1; no definite D call. Trimming took 5 bases from V and 6 from J, leaving 8 bases between them. The CDR3 spans 12 residues. Germline CDR1 reads SEHNR; CDR2 reads FQNEAQ (reference sequence). For the CDR3, the DNA is TGTGCCAGCAGCCTGAGTAGCAATGAGCAGTTCTTC. It is translated as CASSLSSNEQFF. The full variable domain, its missing parts supplied by reference TRBV7-9 and TRBJ2-1, is DTGVSQNPRHKITKRGQNVTFRCDPISEHNRLYWYRQTLGQGPEFLTYFQNEAQLEKSRLLSDRFSAERPKGSFSTLEIQRTEQGDSAMYLCASSLSSNEQFFGPGTRLTVL.

The chain couples TRBV4-1 to TRBJ1-1, with TRBD1 matching 7 bases. The CDR3 extends over 14 amino acids. J lost 5 bases, V lost 5 bases, and 8 bases had no gene match. Germline lookup yields CDR1 MGHRA and CDR2 YSYEKL. This CDR3 is CASSFRGLGTEAFF. The CDR3 nucleotides are TGCGCCAGCAGCTTTAGGGGGCTAGGGACTGAAGCTTTCTTT.

Worth noting for this clone: This may stem from a read error, because a much larger clone lies one nucleotide away. The chain has TRBV6-5 and TRBJ2-1; 8 bases are shared with TRBD2. CDR1 MNHEY and CDR2 SVGAGI come from the germline V gene. CDR3 length: 14 amino acids. CDR3 amino acids: CASSDSGGFNEQFF. The CDR3 DNA reads TGTGCCAGCAGTGACTCGGGGGGGTTCAATGAGCAGTTCTTC.

This clone has just a few counts. The rearrangement joins TRBV5-1 to TRBJ1-1, with D unclear. CDR1 and CDR2 from the germline V gene are SGHRS and YFSETQ. The length of the CDR3 is 13 residues. V dropped 2 bases and J dropped 1 base, with 6 bases sitting between them. This CDR3 reads CASSLQSNTEAFF. DNA for the CDR3: TGCGCCAGCAGCTTACAGTCGAACACTGAAGCTTTCTTT.

The V and J genes are TRBV6-5 and TRBJ2-7; the D is unclear. Germline-derived CDR1 and CDR2 are MNHEY and SVGAGI. Trimming left V 0 bases short and J 0 bases short, with 9 bases between. The CDR3 is 15 residues long. DNA of the CDR3: TGTGCCAGCAGTTACTCCGATGGGGACTCCTACGAGCAGTACTTC. Translating gives CASSYSDGDSYEQYF.

The chain employs TRBV4-3 and TRBJ1-2; the D is unclear. From germline, CDR1 is LGHNA and CDR2 YSLEER. The V end was cut by 2 bases, the J end by 4 bases, with 14 bases between. The CDR3 consists of 15 residues. CDR3 in DNA: TGCGCCAGCAGCCAACTTTTACAAAACCTCTATGGCTACACCTTC. Residues: CASSQLLQNLYGYTF.

The DNA of the CDR3 is TGCGCCAGCAGCCAGCCCCCGGGAGCCGGGGGAGGCGAGCAGTTCTTC. As protein: CASSQPPGAGGGEQFF. The chain joins TRBV4-1 to TRBJ2-1, with D possibly TRBD2 on 6 matching bases. The CDR3 extends over 16 amino acids. Trimming shortened V by 3 bases and J by 10 bases, and 22 bases separated the two germline ends. Germline-derived CDR1 and CDR2 are MGHRA and YSYEKL.

The chain carries TRBV25-1 and TRBJ2-3; no clear D gene. The CDR3 is 14 amino acids. Germline V gene sequence: CDR1 MGHDK, CDR2 SYGVNS. V was trimmed by 4 bases and J by 1 base, leaving 9 bases between them. The CDR3: CASSGLQRTDTQYF. CDR3 in DNA: TGTGCCAGCAGTGGTTTACAACGCACAGATACGCAGTATTTT.

The V and J genes are TRBV5-1 and TRBJ1-1, with 10 bases matching TRBD1. The V segment lost 4 bases and the J segment 3 bases; nucleotides outside the gene matches: 3. The CDR3 consists of 14 residues. The germline V gene has CDR1 SGHRS and CDR2 YFSETQ. CDR3 DNA sequence: TGCGCCAGCAGCGGGGGACAGGGGTACACTGAAGCTTTCTTT. This codes for CASSGGQGYTEAFF.

The genes are TRBV27 and TRBJ2-7; D is possibly TRBD1 (6 bases). V was trimmed by 3 bases and J by 2 bases, leaving 11 bases between them. From germline, CDR1 is MNHEY and CDR2 SMNVEV (reference sequence). This CDR3 is 14 amino acids long. The CDR3 reads CASSFVDSTYEQYF. The DNA of the CDR3 is TGTGCCAGCAGTTTCGTGGACAGTACCTACGAGCAGTACTTC.

The chain has TRBV7-9 and TRBJ2-7; D perhaps matches TRBD1 (6 bases). The CDR3 contains 15 residues. V shed 5 bases and J shed 4 bases, with 18 bases lying between them. In germline, CDR1 is SEHNR, CDR2 FQNEAQ (reference sequence). CDR3 bases: TGTGCCAGCAGCCATCCGGGACACTCGAGGTACGAGCAGTACTTC. This encodes CASSHPGHSRYEQYF.

The rearrangement joins TRBV15 to TRBJ2-3; D is tentatively TRBD1 or TRBD2 (5 bases each). Trimming cost V 8 bases and J 2 bases, with 17 bases left between them. This CDR3 has 15 residues. Germline CDR1 reads LNHNV; CDR2 reads YYDKDF (reference sequence). The CDR3 is CATGGGVIITDTQYF. CDR3 DNA sequence: TGTGCCACCGGTGGGGGAGTAATTATCACAGATACGCAGTATTTT.

The sample holds one count of this clone. V is TRBV29-1 and J is TRBJ1-1; D is possibly TRBD1 (5 bases). Trimming pared 0 bases from V and 1 base from J, leaving 9 bases between. The germline gives CDR1 SQVTM, CDR2 ANQGSEA. CDR3 length equals 14 residues. CDR3 nucleotide sequence: TGCAGCGTTGAAGACACAACAGGGAACACTGAAGCTTTCTTT. Protein product: CSVEDTTGNTEAFF.

The chain links TRBV27 to TRBJ2-6; no firm D call. This CDR3 is 17 amino acids long. Germline V CDR1 and CDR2: MNHEY, SMNVEV (reference sequence). V was trimmed by 7 bases and J by 9 bases, leaving 25 bases between them. CDR3 DNA sequence: TGTGCCAGCACTTCGCCAAAGGGCGGCGCCGGCCTCAACGTCCTGACTTTC. Amino acid sequence: CASTSPKGGAGLNVLTF.

The chain carries TRBV5-6 and TRBJ2-7; TRBD1 matches 8 bases. CDR3 length equals 15 residues. CDR1 and CDR2 (germline): SGHDT, YYEEEE. V shed 4 bases and J 2 bases; nucleotides not matched to a gene: 8. CDR3 loop: CASSLDRAITYEQYF. CDR3 in DNA: TGTGCCAGCAGCCTGGACAGGGCGATCACCTACGAGCAGTACTTC. The full variable domain, in which reference TRBV5-6 and TRBJ2-7 provide the parts outside the CDR3, is DAGVTQSPTHLIKTRGQQVTLRCSPKSGHDTVSWYQQALGQGPQFIFQYYEEEERQRGNFPDRFSGHQFPNYSSELNVNALLLGDSALYLCASSLDRAITYEQYFGPGTRLTVT.

In nucleotides, the CDR3 is TGTGCCAGCAGCCCCATGGGGGGAAAGCAGTACTTC. Translated, it gives CASSPMGGKQYF. This chain links TRBV7-9 with TRBJ2-7; D is possibly TRBD2 (6 bases). Trimming cost V 5 bases and J 8 bases, with 13 bases left between them. CDR3 length: 12 amino acids. Germline loops: CDR1 SEHNR, CDR2 FQNEAQ (reference sequence).

J is TRBJ2-1 and V is TRBV7-6; D is uncertain. Germline assignment: CDR1 SGHVS and CDR2 FNYEAQ. The ends were cut back, 5 bases at V and 5 bases at J, with 13 bases in the middle. The CDR3 length is 14 residues. The CDR3 is CASSPNGQHNEQFF. The CDR3 nucleotides are TGTGCCAGCAGCCCCAATGGGCAGCACAATGAGCAGTTCTTC.